The 17 T cell receptor beta chains presented below share a single source sample, sequenced in a study of blood T cells in healthy people across ages. Together with a sample-barcoded 5' primer, a J-beta primer mix was included in a second PCR lasting about 7 to 11 cycles. TCRdb used MiXCR to reprocess the 5' RACE reads, holding one entry per CDR3 protein. This table has approximately 690,000 distinct CDR3 sequences, about 53% appearing once. The sample was blood. Source of these receptors: a man between 60 and 75 years old in good health.

This chain connects TRBV20-1 to TRBJ1-5, with TRBD1 matching 10 bases. This CDR3 comprises 14 residues. CDR1 is DFQATT and CDR2 is SNEGSKA in the germline V gene (reference sequence). The V gene end was trimmed by 6 bases and the J gene end by 5 bases; junction bases not matched to a gene: 7. Here the CDR3 reads CSASVGTGDQPQHF. The DNA of the CDR3 is TGCAGTGCGTCGGTGGGGACAGGGGATCAGCCCCAGCATTTT.

V gene TRBV7-7 combines with J gene TRBJ2-5; possibly TRBD1 or TRBD2 for D (5 bases each). Germline CDR1 and CDR2: SSHAT and FNYEAQ (reference sequence). Trimming pared 5 bases from V and 1 base from J, leaving 17 bases between. The CDR3 has 16 amino acids. The CDR3 here is CASSPGDRDTQETQYF. The CDR3 coding sequence is TGTGCCAGCAGCCCCGGGGACCGGGATACCCAAGAGACCCAGTACTTC. The full variable domain, completed using reference TRBV7-7 and TRBJ2-5, is GAGVSQSPRYKVTKRGQDVTLRCDPISSHATLYWYQQALGQGPEFLTYFNYEAQPDKSGLPSDRFSAERPEGSISTLTIQRTEQRDSAMYRCASSPGDRDTQETQYFGPGTRLLVL.

The chain links TRBV20-1 to TRBJ1-1; D is unclear. The ends were cut back, 0 bases at V and 1 base at J, with 15 bases in the middle. The CDR3 covers 16 residues. CDR1 and CDR2 (germline): DFQATT, SNEGSKA (reference sequence). The CDR3 sequence: CSARDNPGVKNTEAFF. As DNA, the CDR3 is TGCAGTGCTAGAGACAACCCCGGGGTTAAGAACACTGAAGCTTTCTTT.

This chain joins TRBV29-1 and TRBJ1-1; 7 bases line up with TRBD1. In germline, CDR1 is SQVTM, CDR2 ANQGSEA. The ends lost 6 bases at V and 4 bases at J; junction bases unmatched: 5. The CDR3 runs to 12 residues. The CDR3 is CSVGQRVTEAFF. As DNA, the CDR3 is TGCAGCGTGGGACAGAGGGTCACTGAAGCTTTCTTT.

This clonotype was detected only a few times. V gene TRBV5-1 combines with J gene TRBJ2-4; D unresolved. The CDR3 sequence is 12 residues long. CDR1 is SGHRS and CDR2 is YFSETQ in the germline V gene. The V end was cut by 0 bases, the J end by 15 bases, with 13 bases between. The CDR3 loop reads CASSLDGQAAYF. Here the CDR3 DNA reads TGCGCCAGCAGCTTGGACGGGCAGGCGGCGTACTTC. Full variable domain (rest looked up from reference TRBV5-1 and TRBJ2-4): KAGVTQTPRYLIKTRGQQVTLSCSPISGHRSVSWYQQTPGQGLQFLFEYFSETQRNKGNFPGRFSGRQFSNSRSEMNVSTLELGDSALYLCASSLDGQAAYFGAGTRLSVL.

The chain recombines TRBV4-1 with TRBJ1-4; tentative D call: TRBD1 (5 bases). V gave up 2 bases and J gave up 3 bases, with 10 bases separating them. The CDR3 contains 15 residues. CDR1 and CDR2 from the germline V gene are MGHRA and YSYEKL. The CDR3 nucleotides are TGCGCCAGCAGCCAACGAGCGGGGGCTAATGAAAAACTGTTTTTT. Encoded protein: CASSQRAGANEKLFF.

This clonotype was counted a single time. DNA of the CDR3: TGTGCCAGCAGTTTATTTGGCTCGAATTCACCCCTCCACTTT. Encoded protein: CASSLFGSNSPLHF. This chain joins TRBV27 and TRBJ1-6; D is ambiguous. The CDR3 sequence is 14 residues long. The germline V gene has CDR1 MNHEY and CDR2 SMNVEV (reference sequence). Trimming took 1 base from V and 7 from J, leaving 8 bases between them.

This clonotype was seen more than once but under ten times. The chain links TRBV7-2 to TRBJ2-3; D uncertain. Germline CDR1 SGHTA, CDR2 FQGNSA. Trimming removed 2 bases at V and 1 base at J, with 7 bases between. This CDR3 has 14 amino acids. For the CDR3, the DNA is TGTGCCAGCAGCTTAAGTCGGGGCACAGATACGCAGTATTTT. Amino acid sequence: CASSLSRGTDTQYF.

Note on this clonotype: One junction end disagrees with the germline gene, perhaps due to a read error. The chain employs TRBV7-2 and TRBJ2-3; D perhaps matches TRBD2 (6 bases). The germline gives CDR1 SGHTA, CDR2 FQGNSA. The CDR3 consists of 15 residues. CDR3 protein: CASNCRGSSTGTQYF. The CDR3 region has the DNA TGTGCCAGCAATTGTCGGGGGTCTAGCACAGGTACGCAGTATTTT.

This sequence joins TRBV7-2 and TRBJ2-5; 13 bases map to TRBD2. The CDR3 consists of 18 residues. CDR1 and CDR2 (germline): SGHTA, FQGNSA. With V trimmed by 3 bases and J by 5 bases, 12 bases remained unmatched. The chain's CDR3 is CASSFTRLAGGLGETQYF. The CDR3 DNA sequence: TGTGCCAGCAGCTTCACTCGACTAGCGGGGGGTCTCGGTGAGACCCAGTACTTC.

The genes are TRBV19 and TRBJ1-5; maybe TRBD1 (6 bases). V lost 3 bases to trimming and J lost 3 bases, with 15 bases between them. This CDR3 region has 16 residues. Per germline, CDR1 LNHDA and CDR2 SQIVND (reference sequence). The chain's CDR3 is CASSMGSRGVNQPQHF. In DNA form, the CDR3 reads TGTGCCAGTAGTATGGGGTCCAGGGGAGTCAATCAGCCCCAGCATTTT.

This clonotype appeared once. This chain uses TRBV10-3 with TRBJ1-4, with 7 bases aligning to TRBD1. CDR3 length: 16 amino acids. J was trimmed by 5 bases and V by 2 bases; bases with no gene match: 8. Germline CDR1 reads ENHRY; CDR2 reads SYGVKD. The CDR3 coding sequence is TGTGCCATCAGTGAGCGTGGTAAGGGGGCGAATGAAAAACTGTTTTTT. It translates to CAISERGKGANEKLFF.

The J gene is TRBJ2-2, the V gene TRBV12-3 or TRBV12-4; 9 positions match TRBD2. Trimming took 1 base from V and 5 from J; bases not matched to a gene: 2. The CDR3 contains 15 residues. Here the CDR3 DNA reads TGTGCCAGCAGTTTAGGACTAGCGGAGACCGGGGAGCTGTTTTTT. Its protein is CASSLGLAETGELFF.

Many counts were recorded for this clonotype. The J gene is TRBJ1-6, the V gene TRBV20-1; D remains ambiguous. Between the trimmed V and J ends, which lost 0 bases and 9 bases, there was a span of 12 bases. CDR3 length: 14 residues. The germline CDR1 and CDR2 sequences are DFQATT and SNEGSKA (reference sequence). The CDR3 DNA is TGCAGTGCTAGAGATCGGGTTCGGCCTTCACCCCTCCACTTT. Translation gives CSARDRVRPSPLHF.

This clonotype was counted at least ten times. A clone one base away is much larger, so this may be a read error. The chain links TRBV6-5 to TRBJ2-5; 8 bases map to TRBD1. CDR3 length equals 12 residues. Germline V gives CDR1 MNHEY, CDR2 SVGAGI. J gave up 11 bases and V 5 bases, and 7 bases lay outside the gene matches. The CDR3 nucleotides are TGTGCCAGCAGTAACAGTGACAGGGGACAGTACTTC. It translates to CASSNSDRGQYF.

The V and J genes are TRBV27 and TRBJ2-7; 11 bases are shared with TRBD2. This CDR3 region has 14 residues. In germline, CDR1 is MNHEY, CDR2 SMNVEV (reference sequence). V was clipped by 3 bases and J by 2 bases; unmatched bases: 0. The CDR3 DNA is TGTGCCAGCAGTTTTAGCGGGAGGGCCTACGAGCAGTACTTC. It is translated as CASSFSGRAYEQYF.

The V gene is TRBV29-1, the J gene TRBJ2-3, with TRBD1 matching over 7 bases. Trimming at V came to 1 base and at J to 0 bases, leaving 10 bases not matched to a gene. CDR1 SQVTM and CDR2 ANQGSEA come from the germline V gene. The CDR3 consists of 17 residues. The CDR3 nucleotides read TGCAGCGTTGAAGGACGGTCCGGGACAGTTAGCACAGATACGCAGTATTTT. It is translated as CSVEGRSGTVSTDTQYF.